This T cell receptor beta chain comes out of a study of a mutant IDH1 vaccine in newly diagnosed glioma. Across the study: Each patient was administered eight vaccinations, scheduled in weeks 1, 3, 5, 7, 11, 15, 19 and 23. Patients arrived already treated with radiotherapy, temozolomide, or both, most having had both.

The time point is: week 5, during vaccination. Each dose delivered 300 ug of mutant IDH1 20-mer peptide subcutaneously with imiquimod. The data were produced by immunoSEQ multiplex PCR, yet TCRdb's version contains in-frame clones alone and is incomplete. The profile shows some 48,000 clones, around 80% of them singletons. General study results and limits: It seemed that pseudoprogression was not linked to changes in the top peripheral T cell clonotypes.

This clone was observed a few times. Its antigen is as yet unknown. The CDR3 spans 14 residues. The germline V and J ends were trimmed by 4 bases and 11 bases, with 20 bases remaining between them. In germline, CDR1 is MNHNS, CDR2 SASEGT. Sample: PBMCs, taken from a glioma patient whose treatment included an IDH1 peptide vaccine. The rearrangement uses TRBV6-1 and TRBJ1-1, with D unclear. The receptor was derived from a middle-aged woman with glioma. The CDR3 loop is CASSGYDGPQGAFF. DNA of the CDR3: TGTGCCAGCAGTGGTTATGACGGACCCCAAGGGGCTTTCTTT.